One sample yielded the 18 T cell receptor beta chains listed below, sequenced in a study of blood T cell repertoires in COVID-19. Clones were read by immunoSEQ multiplex PCR, and TCRdb kept only the in-frame ones, dropping some. The top ten clones hold 9.6% of a sample with over 55,000 clones, approximately 83% of them seen once. Sequencing input: peripheral blood. The source of these receptors is a man older than 75 with COVID-19, enrolled during active disease.

The chain employs TRBV7-3 and TRBJ2-3, with 7 positions matching TRBD2. The CDR3 extends over 14 amino acids. With V trimmed by 6 bases and J by 5 bases, 8 bases remained unmatched. The germline V gene encodes CDR1 SGHTA and CDR2 FQGTGA. The CDR3 protein is CASRQSGAKDTQYF. In nucleotides, the CDR3 is TGTGCCAGCAGACAAAGCGGGGCCAAAGATACGCAGTATTTT.

The V and J genes are TRBV5-1 and TRBJ2-3; the match to TRBD2 covers 13 bases. With V trimmed by 1 base and J by 5 bases, 4 bases remained unmatched. CDR1 and CDR2 (germline): SGHRS, YFSETQ. This CDR3 is built from 16 residues. CDR3 sequence reads: CASSLTSGRAVDTQYF. The CDR3 DNA reads TGCGCCAGCAGCTTGACTAGCGGGAGGGCCGTAGATACGCAGTATTTT.

This clone has more than one count but fewer than ten. J is TRBJ2-3 and V is TRBV7-2, with D tentatively TRBD1 (6 bases). Trimming took off 4 bases at V and 5 bases at J, with 10 bases between the two ends. This CDR3 is 13 amino acids long. Germline CDR1 SGHTA, CDR2 FQGNSA. CDR3 loop: CASSSGVEDTQYF. CDR3 bases: TGTGCCAGCAGCTCAGGGGTGGAAGATACGCAGTATTTT. The whole variable domain, remainder taken from reference TRBV7-2 and TRBJ2-3, is GAGVSQSPSNKVTEKGKDVELRCDPISGHTALYWYRQSLGQGLEFLIYFQGNSAPDKSGLPSDRFSAERTGGSVSTLTIQRTQQEDSAVYLCASSSGVEDTQYFGPGTRLTVL.

The CDR3 sequence: CASSLAGSFNYGYTF. DNA for the CDR3: TGCGCCAGCAGCTTGGCAGGCAGTTTTAACTATGGCTACACCTTC. The rearrangement uses TRBV5-1 and TRBJ1-2; D unclear. Trimming stripped 0 bases from V and 1 base from J, with 10 bases between. This CDR3 has 15 amino acids. Looked up from germline, CDR1 is SGHRS and CDR2 is YFSETQ.

The rearrangement links TRBV27 to TRBJ2-1; D is unclear. Trimming removed 6 bases at V and 0 bases at J, with 9 bases between. CDR3 size: 14 residues. The germline gives CDR1 MNHEY, CDR2 SMNVEV (reference sequence). This chain's CDR3 is CASRLSVSYNEQFF. CDR3 nucleotides: TGTGCCAGCAGACTCTCGGTCTCCTACAATGAGCAGTTCTTC.

This sequence joins TRBV30 and TRBJ1-2; 8 nucleotides align to TRBD1. This CDR3 spans 11 amino acids. Germline values: CDR1 GTSNPN, CDR2 SVGIG (reference sequence). The CDR3 protein is CAWGQVSRHTF. Written as DNA, the CDR3 is TGTGCTTGGGGACAGGTCTCCCGACACACCTTC.

This chain connects TRBV7-2 to TRBJ1-5; D is ambiguous. The V end lost 2 bases, the J end lost 4 bases, and 12 bases lay between the germline ends. CDR1 SGHTA and CDR2 FQGNSA come from the germline V gene. The CDR3 is 15 amino acids. In DNA form, the CDR3 reads TGTGCCAGCAGCTTATCGGGAAGCCCAAATCAGCCCCAGCATTTT. Translated, it gives CASSLSGSPNQPQHF.

The chain carries TRBV6-1 and TRBJ1-3; 8 bases align to TRBD1. CDR3 size: 13 residues. The J segment lost 3 bases and the V segment lost 6 bases, leaving 1 base of the junction unmatched. CDR1 is MNHNS and CDR2 is SASEGT in the germline V gene. The CDR3 DNA is TGTGCCAGCAGCGGGACAGGTGGAAACACCATATATTTT. This sequence encodes CASSGTGGNTIYF.

The chain employs TRBV3-1 (or the pseudogene TRBV3-2) and TRBJ1-4, with D unclear. This CDR3 region has 14 residues. Germline V gene data show CDR1 as LGHDT and CDR2 as YNNKEL (reference sequence). Deletions cut 4 bases from V and 5 bases from J, with 11 bases between. The DNA for the CDR3 is TGTGCCAGCAGCCCCCGTCGCCAGAATGAAAAACTGTTTTTT. Its translation is CASSPRRQNEKLFF.

The chain recombines TRBV28 with TRBJ1-1, with 7 bases aligning to TRBD1. CDR1 is MDHEN and CDR2 is SYDVKM in the germline V gene. Trimming removed 5 bases from V and 11 bases from J; junction bases left unmatched: 17. The CDR3 runs to 15 residues. CDR3 DNA: TGTGCCAGCAGTGCCCACGGGACAGAGGGGGTTGGGGCTTTCTTT. This translates into CASSAHGTEGVGAFF.

The rearrangement links TRBV24-1 to TRBJ2-1, with a weak D call TRBD1 (6 bases). Germline loops: CDR1 KGHDR, CDR2 SFDVKD. The V end lost 0 bases, the J end lost 0 bases, and 8 bases lay between the germline ends. The length of the CDR3 is 16 residues. CDR3 protein: CATSDLGQSSYNEQFF. CDR3 DNA: TGTGCCACCAGTGATTTGGGACAGAGCTCCTACAATGAGCAGTTCTTC.

V gene TRBV14 combines with J gene TRBJ2-6; D remains ambiguous. The V gene lost 0 bases and the J gene lost 1 base, with 7 bases spanning the gap. Germline V gives CDR1 SGHDN, CDR2 FVKESK. This CDR3 has 16 amino acids. The CDR3 loop is CASSQDPVSGANVLTF. The CDR3 coding sequence is TGTGCCAGCAGCCAAGATCCAGTTTCTGGGGCCAACGTCCTGACTTTC.

The CDR3 DNA sequence: TGCGCCAGCAGCCAGTCGTCAGAAGAGACCCAGTACTTC. Translation gives CASSQSSEETQYF. The chain joins TRBV4-1 to TRBJ2-5; D is undetermined. The CDR3 is made up of 13 amino acids. Trimming took off 3 bases at V and 3 bases at J, with 8 bases between the two ends. Germline V gene lookup returns CDR1 MGHRA and CDR2 YSYEKL.

This clone was seen only once. The genes are TRBV19 and TRBJ1-2, with D perhaps matching TRBD1 (5 bases). This CDR3 is built from 14 residues. Trimming pared 5 bases from V and 4 bases from J, leaving 14 bases between. Germline V gives CDR1 LNHDA, CDR2 SQIVND (reference sequence). Here the CDR3 reads CASSPRGGSYGYTF. The DNA of the CDR3 is TGTGCCAGTAGTCCCCGGGGGGGAAGCTATGGCTACACCTTC.

This clone was observed a few times. The chain combines TRBV4-1 with TRBJ1-4, with D maybe TRBD1 (5 bases). CDR3 length: 17 amino acids. CDR1 and CDR2 from the germline V gene are MGHRA and YSYEKL. V was clipped by 0 bases and J by 0 bases, with 11 bases between them. The CDR3 DNA sequence: TGCGCCAGCAGCCAAGAGGGGGGGTCAGCAACTAATGAAAAACTGTTTTTT. Protein sequence: CASSQEGGSATNEKLFF.

The chain is built from TRBV19 and TRBJ1-4, with D hard to call. V gave up 4 bases and J gave up 4 bases, with 13 bases separating them. The CDR3 runs to 15 residues. Germline V gives CDR1 LNHDA, CDR2 SQIVND (reference sequence). The DNA of the CDR3 is TGTGCCAGTAGTAGGAGCTCCTCCGGTAATGAAAAACTGTTTTTT. Its translation is CASSRSSSGNEKLFF.

This clone was detected only once. V usage is TRBV2 and J usage is TRBJ2-1; 7 positions agree with TRBD1. Germline CDR1 reads SNHLY; CDR2 reads FYNNEI. This CDR3 has 15 residues. Unmatched junction bases numbered 8, after V lost 7 bases and J lost 2 bases. The CDR3 DNA reads as TGTGCCAGCACCATCAGAGACAGGGCCTACAATGAGCAGTTCTTC. Its protein is CASTIRDRAYNEQFF. Complete variable domain (other parts from reference TRBV2 and TRBJ2-1): EPEVTQTPSHQVTQMGQEVILRCVPISNHLYFYWYRQILGQKVEFLVSFYNNEISEKSEIFDDQFSVERPDGSNFTLKIRSTKLEDSAMYFCASTIRDRAYNEQFFGPGTRLTVL.

V is TRBV7-3 and J is TRBJ2-6; D is undetermined. V lost 5 bases to trimming and J lost 0 bases, with 11 bases between them. The CDR3 sequence is 16 residues long. CDR1 is SGHTA and CDR2 is FQGTGA in the germline V gene. DNA of the CDR3: TGTGCCAGCAGCCCATGGCCCTTCTCTGGGGCCAACGTCCTGACTTTC. This codes for CASSPWPFSGANVLTF. The complete variable domain, with remaining parts taken from reference TRBV7-3 and TRBJ2-6, reads GAGVSQTPSNKVTEKGKYVELRCDPISGHTALYWYRQSLGQGPEFLIYFQGTGAADDSGLPNDRFFAVRPEGSVSTLKIQRTERGDSAVYLCASSPWPFSGANVLTFGAGSRLTVL.